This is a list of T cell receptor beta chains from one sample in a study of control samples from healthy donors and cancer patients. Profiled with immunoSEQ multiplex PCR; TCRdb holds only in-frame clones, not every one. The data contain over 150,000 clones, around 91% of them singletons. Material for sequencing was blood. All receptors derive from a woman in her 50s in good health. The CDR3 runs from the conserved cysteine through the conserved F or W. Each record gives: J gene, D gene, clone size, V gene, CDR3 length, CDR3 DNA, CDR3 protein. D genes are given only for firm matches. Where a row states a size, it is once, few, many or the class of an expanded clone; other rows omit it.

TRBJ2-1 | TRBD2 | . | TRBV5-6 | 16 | TGTGCCAGCAGCCCTGGGACTAGCGGGAGGGGTGGCGAGCAGTTCTTC | CASSPGTSGRGGEQFF
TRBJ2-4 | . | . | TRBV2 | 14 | TGTGCCAGTGCCGGGACGCAGATCAAAAACATTCAGTACTTC | CASAGTQIKNIQYF
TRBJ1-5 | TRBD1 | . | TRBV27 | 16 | TGTGCCAGCAGTTTAAAAGCCGGGACAGGCAATCAGCCCCAGCATTTT | CASSLKAGTGNQPQHF
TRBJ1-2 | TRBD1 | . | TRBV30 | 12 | TGTGCCTGGAGTGAGACAGGGAATGGCTACACCTTC | CAWSETGNGYTF
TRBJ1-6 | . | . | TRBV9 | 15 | TGTGCCAGCGCCAGTGGGGGGACGGTTAATTCACCCCTCCACTTT | CASASGGTVNSPLHF
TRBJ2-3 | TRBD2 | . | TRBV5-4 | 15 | TGTGCCAGCAAGAACAGGACTAGCGCGACAGATACGCAGTATTTT | CASKNRTSATDTQYF
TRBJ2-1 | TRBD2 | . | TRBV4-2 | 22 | TGTGCCAGCAGCCAAGATCCGTTTCGTAGCGGGAGGGTCCAAACGCGATACAATGAGCAGTTCTTC | CASSQDPFRSGRVQTRYNEQFF
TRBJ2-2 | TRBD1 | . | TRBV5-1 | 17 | TGCGCCAGCAGCTCAATGGGGACAGGGCGGGACACCGGGGAGCTGTTTTTT | CASSSMGTGRDTGELFF
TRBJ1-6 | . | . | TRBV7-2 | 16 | TGTGCCAGCAGCCCGTTCCGGGGATCCTATAATTCACCCCTCCACTTT | CASSPFRGSYNSPLHF
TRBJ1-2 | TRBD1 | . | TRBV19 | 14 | TGTGCCAGTAGTATAGGGGCCGGGACAGTGGGCTACACCTTC | CASSIGAGTVGYTF
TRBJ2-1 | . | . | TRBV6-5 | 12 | TGTGCCAGCAGTCTGCCGATGTATGAGCAGTTCTTC | CASSLPMYEQFF
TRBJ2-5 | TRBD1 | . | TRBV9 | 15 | TGTGCCAGCAGCGTAGATTCGACAGGGAAAGAGACCCAGTACTTC | CASSVDSTGKETQYF
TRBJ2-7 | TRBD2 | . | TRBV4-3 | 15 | TGCGCCAGCAGCCCCGACACTAGCGGCGTCTACGAGCAGTACTTC | CASSPDTSGVYEQYF
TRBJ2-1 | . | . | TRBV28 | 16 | TGTGCCAGCAGTCTTCCGGGACCCAGCTCCTACAATGAGCAGTTCTTC | CASSLPGPSSYNEQFF
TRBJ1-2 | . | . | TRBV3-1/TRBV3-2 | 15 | TGTGCCAGCAGCGAGGGGAGGGGGATCAACTATGGCTACACCTTC | CASSEGRGINYGYTF
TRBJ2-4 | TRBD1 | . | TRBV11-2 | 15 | TGTGCCAGCAGCCCGAGGACTGGACAGGGGGGAGTTCAGTACTTC | CASSPRTGQGGVQYF
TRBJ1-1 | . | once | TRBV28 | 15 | TGTGCCAGCAGTTTCAGAAGTATCCTGAACACTGAAGCTTTCTTT | CASSFRSILNTEAFF
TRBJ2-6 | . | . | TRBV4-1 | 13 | TGCGCCAGCAGCCTGGGTGACTGGGGCGTCCTGACTTTC | CASSLGDWGVLTF
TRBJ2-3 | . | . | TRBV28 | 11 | TGTGCCAGCAAAAGTACAGATACGCAGTATTTT | CASKSTDTQYF
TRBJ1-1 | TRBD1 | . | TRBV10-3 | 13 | TGTGCCATCAGGAGACAGGGGGTCCCCGAAGCTTTCTTT | CAIRRQGVPEAFF
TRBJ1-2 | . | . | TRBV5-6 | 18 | TGTGCCAGCAGCTCGACACATCTCTATATGACAGGCCCCTATGGCTACACCTTC | CASSSTHLYMTGPYGYTF